A single T cell receptor (beta chain) is shown here with its context. This clonotype appeared many times. What this receptor recognizes is not known. Per-nucleotide qualities are absent, and no much larger clonotype sits a single base away. These data originate in a study of blood T cells in healthy people across ages (dated by TCRdb to 2015 to 2017). About the study as a whole: Template switching captured roughly one uniquely barcoded TCR beta cDNA molecule per two T cells in model experiments. To avoid experimental bias, donors of different ages were distributed randomly across sequencing lanes. The study measured age-related changes in TCR beta repertoire diversity using deep sequencing normalized with unique cDNA molecular identifiers. The donors were divided into four age groups: young (average roughly 17 years), middle-aged (roughly 40), aged (about 60) and long-lived (about 80). For two donors (one aged 18 to 29 and one aged 80 or older), the study analyzed two additional independent replicas of 1 million unique cDNA reads from the same blood draw.

What the research found in general, with its limitations: As age increased, observed TCR beta diversity per million T cells dropped in a roughly linear way, and a significant reduction was already evident by age 40. Estimates of total diversity based on one million sequenced T cells were considered lower bounds and underestimates. The CMV infection status of donors was not known, potentially confounding age-related changes in expanded clonotypes. Compared with the aged group, more naive CD4+ T cells, fewer expanded clones and increased TCR diversity were shown by the long-lived group, suggesting age selection. The percentage of naive T cells measured by flow cytometry correlated strongly with observed TCR beta diversity. Since profiling was done on bulk unsorted PBMCs, naive and antigen-experienced compartments could not be conclusively compared.

Library construction relied on 5' RACE. The instrument given in TCRdb is Illumina HiSeq 2500. A second PCR of roughly 6 to 12 cycles was performed with a sample-barcoded 5' primer and a J-beta primer mix. A template-switch 5' adaptor carrying 12 random nucleotides introduced a unique molecular identifier onto each TCR beta cDNA molecule. At least 3 million CDR3-containing paired-end reads were obtained from each sample. The Mint cDNA synthesis kit, primed by a TRBC-specific oligonucleotide, was used to synthesize first-strand cDNA from all RNA. All cDNA was treated with uracil-DNA glycosylase and then went through a first 18-cycle PCR with the universal primers M1SS and BC2_uni_R. Turning to the authors' computational methods: Normalization of each sample was performed by random selection of 1 million high-quality reads, each carrying a distinct molecular identifier. Reads sharing molecular identifiers were discarded rather than binned into consensus sequences. MiTCR, set to a Q25 quality threshold and the strictest error-elimination algorithm, was used for CDR3 identification, clonotype clustering and error correction. A nonparametric unseen species model with Euler transformation was used to estimate a lower bound on total TCR beta diversity. In-frame beta chains were kept once TCRdb had trimmed the public reads at Q25 with fastp and called clones with MiXCR. Duplicate CDR3 protein sequences are folded into a single record with the most common DNA and genes. None of the V and J calls come from the authors' own analysis; TCRdb made them. Here the sample has around 1,500,000 distinct CDR3 sequences; 28% occur a single time. The top ten clonotypes cover approximately 7.7% of the sample.

Donors were around 37 systemically healthy Caucasian individuals from Russia aged about 6 to 100 years. Each donor gave around 9.5 milliliters of peripheral blood, collected into EDTA-treated Vacutainer tubes. Ficoll-Paque density-gradient centrifugation was used to isolate PBMCs, with at least 7 million per sample. Total RNA was extracted from PBMCs with Trizol reagent, with at least 6 micrograms obtained per sample. The percentages of naive CD45RAhigh/CD27high T cells were determined by flow cytometry on a PBMC aliquot from every donor. After removal of 5 bases from V and 7 bases from J, the junction retains 9 bases not matched to a gene. From the cysteine up to the phenylalanine, the CDR3 has a length of 15 residues. The entry retains the CDR3 DNA only, 45 bases that are in frame from base 1.

This sequence was found in a woman younger than 45 in good health. The sequencing input was blood. The chain couples TRBV12-3 or TRBV12-4 to TRBJ2-7, with 12 bases in between that match TRBD2. This receptor has the CDR3 CASSPGLAGNPEQYF. The nucleotide sequence reads as follows: TGTGCCAGCAGTCCAGGACTAGCGGGGAATCCTGAGCAGTACTTC.